The present TCR beta chain was sequenced within a study of spatial heterogeneity in lung cancer. The germline CDR1 and CDR2 sequences are MGHRA and YSYEKL. This CDR3 spans 15 amino acids. V shed 2 bases and J shed 2 bases, with 13 bases lying between them. In the library, each TCR cDNA molecule bore its own unique molecular identifier. Using its own MiXCR run on the 5' RACE reads, TCRdb lists one record per CDR3 protein. The table lists roughly 38,000 distinct CDR3 sequences, approximately 3.1% of them singletons. This clonotype was seen at least ten times. Time point defined: sample taken at primary tumor resection.

This clonotype was sampled from a male donor with early-stage non-small cell lung cancer. Sequencing used normal lung tissue next to the tumor, obtained at surgery. The V call is TRBV4-1, the J call TRBJ2-7, with D possibly being TRBD1 (6 bases). The CDR3 loop reads CASSQQPGDTYEQYF. In nucleotides, the CDR3 is TGCGCCAGCAGCCAACAACCAGGGGACACCTACGAGCAGTACTTC.